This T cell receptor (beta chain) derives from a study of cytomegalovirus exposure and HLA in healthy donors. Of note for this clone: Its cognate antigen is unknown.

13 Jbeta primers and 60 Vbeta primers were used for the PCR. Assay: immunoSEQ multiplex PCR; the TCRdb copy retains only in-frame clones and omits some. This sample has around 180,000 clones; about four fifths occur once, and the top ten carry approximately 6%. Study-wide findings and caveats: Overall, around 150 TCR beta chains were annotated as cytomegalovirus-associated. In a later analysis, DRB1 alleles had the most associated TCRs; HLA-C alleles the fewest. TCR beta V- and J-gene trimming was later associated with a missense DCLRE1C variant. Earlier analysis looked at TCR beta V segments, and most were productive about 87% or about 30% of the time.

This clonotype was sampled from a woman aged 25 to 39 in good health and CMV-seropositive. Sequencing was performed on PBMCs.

CDR3 sequence: CASSLGQVGYEQYF. The CDR3 nucleotides are TGCGCCAGCAGCTTGGGACAGGTTGGGTACGAGCAGTACTTC. This chain connects TRBV5-1 to TRBJ2-7; D might be TRBD1 (6 bases). This CDR3 comprises 14 residues. Germline CDR1 SGHRS, CDR2 YFSETQ. Trimming removed 0 bases from V and 4 bases from J, with 11 bases in between.